Listed here are 5 T cell receptor beta chains from one sample, sequenced in a study of CD8+ T cells in alopecia areata. As the sequencing template, cDNA was produced by extracting RNA and reverse transcribing it. The protocol was immunoSEQ multiplex PCR, while the TCRdb copy is restricted to in-frame clones and leaves out a portion. The sample yields fewer than 90,000 clones, just over 50% seen once. Material for sequencing was NKG2D-high CD8+ T cells sorted from blood. These receptors came from a human donor with alopecia areata.

The sample holds a few counts of this clone. The J gene is TRBJ2-5, the V gene TRBV5-4; weak D call: TRBD1 (6 bases). Trimming pared 5 bases from V and 5 bases from J, leaving 13 bases between. Germline V CDR1 and CDR2: SGHNT, YYREEE (reference sequence). The CDR3 sequence is 13 residues long. CDR3 amino acids: CASRLQGTETQYF. Here the CDR3 DNA reads TGTGCCAGCAGGCTCCAGGGGACCGAGACCCAGTACTTC.

V usage is TRBV5-1 and J usage is TRBJ2-7; the D gene is possibly TRBD1 (6 bases). Per germline, CDR1 SGHRS and CDR2 YFSETQ. This CDR3 has 14 residues. V lost 4 bases to trimming and J lost 1 base, with 12 bases between them. The chain's CDR3 is CASSLRDNSYEQYF. The CDR3 bases are TGCGCCAGCAGCCTAAGGGACAATTCCTACGAGCAGTACTTC. The full variable domain, with the rest looked up from reference TRBV5-1 and TRBJ2-7, is KAGVTQTPRYLIKTRGQQVTLSCSPISGHRSVSWYQQTPGQGLQFLFEYFSETQRNKGNFPGRFSGRQFSNSRSEMNVSTLELGDSALYLCASSLRDNSYEQYFGPGTRLTVT.

The J gene is TRBJ1-4, the V gene TRBV27; possibly TRBD1 for D (6 bases). The CDR3 loop spans 14 amino acids. Per germline, CDR1 MNHEY and CDR2 SMNVEV (reference sequence). Trimming pared 5 bases from V and 5 bases from J, leaving 12 bases between. DNA for the CDR3: TGTGCCAGCAGTCGGGGGCTGGGAAATGAAAAACTGTTTTTT. It specifies CASSRGLGNEKLFF. The full variable domain, in which reference TRBV27 and TRBJ1-4 provide the parts outside the CDR3, is EAQVTQNPRYLITVTGKKLTVTCSQNMNHEYMSWYRQDPGLGLRQIYYSMNVEVTDKGDVPEGYKVSRKEKRNFPLILESPSPNQTSLYFCASSRGLGNEKLFFGSGTQLSVL.

V and J are TRBV5-4 and TRBJ1-6; a possible D gene is TRBD1 (6 bases). Trimming left V 1 base short and J 7 bases short, with 12 bases between. The germline gives CDR1 SGHNT, CDR2 YYREEE (reference sequence). The CDR3 runs to 15 residues. CDR3 coding DNA: TGTGCCAGCAGCTTGTACAGGGACGGGAATTCACCCCTCCACTTT. It translates to CASSLYRDGNSPLHF.

The chain joins TRBV2 to TRBJ1-1; a possible D gene is TRBD1 (5 bases). V was trimmed by 4 bases and J by 8 bases, leaving 17 bases between them. Germline CDR1 and CDR2: SNHLY and FYNNEI. The CDR3 is 14 amino acids. The CDR3 DNA reads as TGTGCCAGCAGTGCATCAGGGAAGTCTTGGGAAGCTTTCTTT. This codes for CASSASGKSWEAFF. The full variable domain, its missing parts supplied by reference TRBV2 and TRBJ1-1, is EPEVTQTPSHQVTQMGQEVILRCVPISNHLYFYWYRQILGQKVEFLVSFYNNEISEKSEIFDDQFSVERPDGSNFTLKIRSTKLEDSAMYFCASSASGKSWEAFFGQGTRLTVV.